This is a list of T cell receptor beta chains from one sample in a study of PD-1 blockade in classical Hodgkin lymphoma. This table comes from immunoSEQ multiplex PCR, and its TCRdb copy is limited to in-frame clones, with some not included. The table records about 47,000 clones, roughly 80% of them present only once. The input for sequencing was peripheral blood mononuclear cells (PBMCs), taken before the fourth cycle of nivolumab. The receptor set was obtained from a human donor with classical Hodgkin lymphoma. CDR3s include the opening cysteine and the closing phenylalanine or tryptophan. A D gene is named only where the DNA matches it firmly. Clone size appears in some rows only: once, few, many, or a class for an expanded clone.

TRBV5-4	TRBJ2-1	TRBD1	NA	TGTGCCAGCAGCTCCCGGGACAGGGTCGACAATGAGCAGTTCTTC	CASSSRDRVDNEQFF
TRBV5-8	TRBJ1-5	TRBD1	NA	TGTGCCAGCAGCTTGCGGACAGGGGGGACGATTCAGCCCCAGCATTTT	CASSLRTGGTIQPQHF
TRBV7-9	TRBJ1-5	NA	NA	TGTGCCAGCAGCTTAGAACCCACAGGGATGCCCCAGCATTTT	CASSLEPTGMPQHF
TRBV2	TRBJ1-6	TRBD1	NA	TGTGCCAGCAGTAGCCCGGACAGGGTGGAAAGCTCCTATAATTCACCCCTCCACTTT	CASSSPDRVESSYNSPLHF
TRBV5-1	TRBJ2-7	TRBD1	NA	TGCGCCAGCAGCCCCCGCGCCGGGACAGGGACCTACGAGCAGTACTTC	CASSPRAGTGTYEQYF
TRBV19	TRBJ2-2	NA	few	TGTGCCAGTAGCGTACAGGGCGACTTACTTGCCGGGGAGCTGTTTTTT	CASSVQGDLLAGELFF
TRBV18	TRBJ2-1	TRBD2	NA	TGTGCCAGCTCACCACCTACTAGCGGGGGCTCAAATGAGCAGTTCTTC	CASSPPTSGGSNEQFF
TRBV7-2	TRBJ2-7	NA	NA	TGTGCCAGCAGCTTAGCGCGCGACGAGCAGTACTTC	CASSLARDEQYF
TRBV7-6	TRBJ2-7	TRBD1	NA	TGTGCCAGCAGCCCGAACGCGGGACAGGGGGCTTACGAGCAGTACTTC	CASSPNAGQGAYEQYF
TRBV9	TRBJ2-7	NA	NA	TGTGCCAGTAAACAGACTTCCGAGCAGTACTTC	CASKQTSEQYF
TRBV5-4	TRBJ2-1	NA	NA	TGTGCCAGCAGCTTGGGAGTAGCGGAGCACAATGAGCAGTTCTTC	CASSLGVAEHNEQFF
TRBV7-9	TRBJ1-1	NA	NA	TGTGCCAGCAGCGCTGACACTGAAGCTTTCTTT	CASSADTEAFF
TRBV9	TRBJ2-2	NA	NA	TGTGCCAGCAACTCAGGGGAGAGCACCGGGGAGCTGTTTTTT	CASNSGESTGELFF
TRBV5-1	TRBJ1-4	TRBD1	NA	TGCGCCAGCAGCTTGTATACAGGGGGTAATGAAAAACTGTTTTTT	CASSLYTGGNEKLFF
TRBV5-6	TRBJ1-2	TRBD1	few	TGTGCCAGCAGCGCCCAGGGGGACTATGGCTACACCTTC	CASSAQGDYGYTF
TRBV6-5	TRBJ2-1	TRBD2	NA	TGTGCCAGCAGTGGACTAGCTTGGGGTGAGCAGTTCTTC	CASSGLAWGEQFF
TRBV18	TRBJ2-5	NA	NA	TGTGCCAGCTCACCTTTAGAAACGAGGTATCAAGAGACCCAGTACTTC	CASSPLETRYQETQYF
TRBV18	TRBJ1-4	TRBD1	NA	TGTGCCAGCTCTCACAACGGACAGGGTGAAAAACTGTTTTTT	CASSHNGQGEKLFF
TRBV7-3	TRBJ2-3	TRBD2	NA	TGTGCCAGCAGCCCGACTAGCGGGGGGCCTGGGGATACGCAGTATTTT	CASSPTSGGPGDTQYF
TRBV28	TRBJ1-2	NA	NA	TGTGCCGGCCTCCAGGGAGAGGGGGGCTACACCTTC	CAGLQGEGGYTF
TRBV9	TRBJ2-5	TRBD2	NA	TGTGCCAGCAGCGCCACCGGGACTACCCGGCTTGAGACCCAGTACTTC	CASSATGTTRLETQYF
TRBV7-9	TRBJ2-1	NA	NA	TGTGCCAGCAGCTTAGACACCGGAACAGGGAGGAATGAGCAGTTCTTC	CASSLDTGTGRNEQFF
TRBV28	TRBJ2-7	NA	once	TGTGCCAGCAGTTTATCTGCAGAACTCTACGAGCAGTACTTC	CASSLSAELYEQYF
TRBV2	TRBJ2-1	NA	NA	TGTGCCAGTCTACGGCGACTCTCCTACAATGAGCAGTTCTTC	CASLRRLSYNEQFF
TRBV5-4	TRBJ2-5	TRBD2	NA	TGTGCCAGCGCCCGGGGGGGCGAGGAGACCCAGTACTTC	CASARGGEETQYF
TRBV19	TRBJ2-1	NA	NA	TGTGCCAGTAGTATAGAAGCCCTATTGAGGGTCCATGAGCAGTTCTTC	CASSIEALLRVHEQFF
TRBV6-5	TRBJ1-1	NA	NA	TGTGCCAGCCAGGGGTGGGATGAAGCTTTCTTT	CASQGWDEAFF
TRBV9	TRBJ1-3	NA	NA	TGTGCCAGCAGCGGGACAGTCTCTGGAAACACCATATATTTT	CASSGTVSGNTIYF
TRBV21-1	TRBJ2-4	NA	NA	TGTGCCAGCAGCAAGCCTAGCGGAGCCAAAAACATTCAGTACTTC	CASSKPSGAKNIQYF
TRBV7-2	TRBJ1-3	NA	NA	TGTGCCAGCAGCTTAGAGCCAGGGCGCCCCTCTGGAAACACCATATATTTT	CASSLEPGRPSGNTIYF
TRBV4-1	TRBJ2-1	TRBD1	NA	TGCGCCAGCAGCCAAGATCCTGGACAGGGGGCTTACAATGAGCAGTTCTTC	CASSQDPGQGAYNEQFF
TRBV7-9	TRBJ1-1	TRBD1	NA	TGTGCCGTCAGAGGGGACAGGGGAACGATAAACACTGAAGCTTTCTTT	CAVRGDRGTINTEAFF
TRBV7-3	TRBJ2-1	TRBD2	NA	TGTGCCAGCAGCCCCATCGGACTAGCGGGATCTGATGAGCAGTTCTTC	CASSPIGLAGSDEQFF
TRBV4-3	TRBJ1-2	TRBD1	NA	TGCGCCAGCAGCCAAGATTTCGCAGGGGGTTTCTATGGCTACACCTTC	CASSQDFAGGFYGYTF
TRBV7-9	TRBJ2-3	TRBD2	NA	TGTGCCAGCAGCCTAGCGGGTTCAGATACGCAGTATTTT	CASSLAGSDTQYF
TRBV5-6	TRBJ2-7	NA	NA	TGTGCCAGCAGCTTTTCTTGGTTTGGGGAGCAGTACTTC	CASSFSWFGEQYF
TRBV27	TRBJ1-1	NA	NA	TGTGCCAGCAGCCAACAGGGAAACACTGAAGCTTTCTTT	CASSQQGNTEAFF
TRBV6-5	TRBJ1-1	TRBD1	NA	TGTGCCACCCAACAGGGGGCGCGAACTGAAGCTTTCTTT	CATQQGARTEAFF
TRBV19	TRBJ1-1	NA	NA	TGTGCCAGTAGTAAGGTTCCGAACACTGAAGCTTTCTTT	CASSKVPNTEAFF
TRBV29-1	TRBJ2-1	TRBD2	NA	TGCAGCCTAAGGGGACTAGCGGGAGTAGGGGCCTACAATGAGCAGTTCTTC	CSLRGLAGVGAYNEQFF
TRBV5-4	TRBJ1-2	NA	few	TGTGCCAGCAGCTTGGAAAGGGACTATGGCTACACCTTC	CASSLERDYGYTF
TRBV11-2	TRBJ2-3	NA	NA	TGTGCCAGCAGCTTAGCCACAGATACGCAGTATTTT	CASSLATDTQYF
TRBV6-6	TRBJ1-1	NA	NA	TGTGCCAGCAGTGTTATGAACACTGAAGCTTTCTTT	CASSVMNTEAFF
TRBV7-9	TRBJ2-2	TRBD2	NA	TGTGCCAGCAGCTCCTTAGCGGGGGAGGCCCGTGCCGGGGAGCTGTTTTTT	CASSSLAGEARAGELFF
TRBV9	TRBJ2-2	NA	NA	TGTGCCAGCAGCGGAGGGGTATTTGCGAACACCGGGGAGCTGTTTTTT	CASSGGVFANTGELFF
TRBV10-3	TRBJ1-3	NA	once	TGTGCCGCATCCACTGGCTCTGGAAACACCATATATTTT	CAASTGSGNTIYF
TRBV18	TRBJ2-7	TRBD1	NA	TGTGCCAGCTCCTCGTCAGGGGGTTGGTACGAGCAGTACTTC	CASSSSGGWYEQYF
TRBV18	TRBJ1-6	NA	once	TGTGCCAGCTCAACCAATAATTCACCCCTCCACTTT	CASSTNNSPLHF
TRBV5-1	TRBJ2-3	TRBD2	NA	TGCGCCAGCAGCGCTCTAACTAGCGGGAGTAGCACAGATACGCAGTATTTT	CASSALTSGSSTDTQYF
TRBV19	TRBJ2-1	TRBD1	NA	TGTGCCAGTAGTATGGGCGGGACAGGGTACAATGAGCAGTTCTTC	CASSMGGTGYNEQFF
TRBV2	TRBJ2-3	NA	NA	TGTGCCAGCAGGCCTACTAGAAGTTCGCAGTATTTT	CASRPTRSSQYF
TRBV18	TRBJ1-5	NA	NA	TGTGCCAGCTCACCCGCCGCCAGCAATCAGCCCCAGCATTTT	CASSPAASNQPQHF
TRBV7-9	TRBJ1-1	NA	NA	TGTGCCAGCAGCTCCCTCGGGCCTGAAGCTTTCTTT	CASSSLGPEAFF
TRBV18	TRBJ1-1	TRBD1	NA	TGTGCCAGCTCTCGTACAGGGGGGACTGAAGCTTTCTTT	CASSRTGGTEAFF
TRBV7-2	TRBJ2-3	NA	few	TGTGCCAGCAGCATACACTACTGGGGGGGCAGGTTGGATACGCAGTATTTT	CASSIHYWGGRLDTQYF
TRBV7-3	TRBJ1-1	NA	NA	TGTGCCAGCAGCCCCCGGAACACTGAAGCTTTCTTT	CASSPRNTEAFF
TRBV6-1	TRBJ2-5	NA	NA	TGTGCCAGCAGTGAAGCGCCTCAAGGTTCGGGGTTGGAGACCCAGTACTTC	CASSEAPQGSGLETQYF